The 10 T cell receptor beta chains below come from one sample, sequenced in a study of blood T cell repertoires in COVID-19. Libraries were prepared by immunoSEQ multiplex PCR; TCRdb keeps only in-frame clonotypes and omits some of them. This table has some 100,000 clones, roughly nine tenths appearing once. The source material was peripheral blood. Source of these receptors: a man under 40 in a cohort sampled during active COVID-19.

The chain has TRBV24-1 and TRBJ1-2; TRBD1 matches 9 bases. The J segment lost 6 bases and the V segment lost 2 bases, leaving 6 bases of the junction unmatched. There are 15 residues in the CDR3. CDR1 is KGHDR and CDR2 is SFDVKD in the germline V gene. CDR3 residues: CATSDSLDRGNGYTF. CDR3 DNA: TGTGCCACCAGTGATTCCTTAGACAGGGGGAATGGCTACACCTTC.

The genes are TRBV5-1 and TRBJ2-7, with 9 bases fitting TRBD2. V was pared by 1 base and J by 2 bases, with 4 bases of the junction left unmatched. The CDR3 loop spans 15 amino acids. The germline V gene has CDR1 SGHRS and CDR2 YFSETQ. The CDR3: CASSLPGGGAYEQYF. The CDR3 DNA follows: TGCGCCAGCAGCTTGCCGGGCGGGGGGGCCTACGAGCAGTACTTC.

The chain recombines TRBV7-2 with TRBJ2-1; TRBD1 aligns across 9 bases. The germline gives CDR1 SGHTA, CDR2 FQGNSA. With 1 base clipped from V and 4 bases from J, the junction kept 11 bases outside the gene matches. The CDR3 length is 18 residues. CDR3 DNA sequence: TGTGCCAGCAGCTTAGTGGGGCTGGGGACAGGGACTTACAATGAGCAGTTCTTC. This gives the protein CASSLVGLGTGTYNEQFF.

This clone has a handful of counts. This sequence joins TRBV5-1 and TRBJ1-5; no clear D. This CDR3 comprises 15 residues. Trimming stripped 0 bases from V and 0 bases from J, with 7 bases between. Looked up from germline, CDR1 is SGHRS and CDR2 is YFSETQ. The CDR3 sequence is CASSLEGVSNQPQHF. The CDR3 nucleotides read TGCGCCAGCAGCTTGGAGGGAGTTAGCAATCAGCCCCAGCATTTT.

J is TRBJ1-6 and V is TRBV4-3; 7 positions match TRBD1. CDR1 LGHNA and CDR2 YSLEER come from the germline V gene. This CDR3 region has 13 residues. The V and J ends lost 4 bases and 9 bases, in that order; junction bases with no gene match: 3. This CDR3 is CASSRPGGSPLHF. DNA of the CDR3: TGCGCCAGCAGCCGGCCAGGGGGTTCACCCCTCCACTTT.

The CDR3 coding sequence is TGTGCCAGCAGCCAAGATCGGGCGGGGGGGCACCAAGAGACCCAGTACTTC. It specifies CASSQDRAGGHQETQYF. This chain uses TRBV3-1 (or the pseudogene TRBV3-2) with TRBJ2-5, with TRBD2 matching 9 bases. Looked up from germline, CDR1 is LGHDT and CDR2 is YNNKEL (reference sequence). This CDR3 has 17 residues. J gave up 0 bases and V 0 bases, and 5 bases lay outside the gene matches.

The chain employs TRBV4-3 and TRBJ1-4; 9 positions agree with TRBD1. The J segment lost 2 bases and the V segment lost 6 bases, leaving 7 bases of the junction unmatched. Per germline, CDR1 LGHNA and CDR2 YSLEER. The CDR3 consists of 16 residues. CDR3 in amino acids: CASSLDRGFTNEKLFF. The CDR3 DNA is TGCGCCAGCAGTCTGGACAGGGGATTTACTAATGAAAAACTGTTTTTT.

V usage is TRBV9 and J usage is TRBJ2-5; 8 positions match TRBD1. In germline, CDR1 is SGDLS, CDR2 YYNGEE. This CDR3 is 16 amino acids long. V shed 2 bases, J shed 7 bases, and the junction held 13 bases outside the gene matches. The CDR3 is CASSVGTGSTVVTQYF. The CDR3 DNA is TGTGCCAGCAGCGTGGGGACAGGTTCCACGGTAGTGACCCAGTACTTC.

The chain links TRBV5-4 to TRBJ1-3; 8 bases map to TRBD1. With V trimmed by 4 bases and J by 3 bases, 9 bases remained unmatched. The length of the CDR3 is 16 residues. In germline, CDR1 is SGHNT, CDR2 YYREEE (reference sequence). This chain's CDR3 is CASSLGQGARGNTIYF. In nucleotides, the CDR3 is TGTGCCAGCAGCCTAGGGCAGGGGGCGCGTGGAAACACCATATATTTT.

The chain employs TRBV19 and TRBJ1-1, with a tentative D call TRBD1 (6 bases). CDR1 and CDR2 (germline): LNHDA, SQIVND (reference sequence). With 6 bases removed from V and 1 base from J, the gap between germline ends came to 18 bases. The CDR3 spans 16 residues. The CDR3 DNA is TGTGCCAGTAGAAAGTTGGAGGGGGGGGAGAACACTGAAGCTTTCTTT. Translation: CASRKLEGGENTEAFF.